Each of the 9 T cell receptor beta chains below was sequenced from the same sample in a study of shared clonotypes between healthy human individuals. TCRdb's copy holds only in-frame clones and misses some; the assay was immunoSEQ multiplex PCR. The table lists 800,000 to 1,200,000 clones, approximately 80% of them singletons. The specimen sequenced was memory CD4+ T cells from PBMCs. Subset in this sample: CD45RA-negative fraction. The origin of the receptors is a man between 18 and 35 years old in good health. Some clones in this sample may be carry-over from other donors' samples.

This clone was detected once. This chain uses TRBV30 with TRBJ2-7; D is undetermined. This CDR3 is built from 12 residues. Trimming removed 5 bases from V and 6 bases from J, with 14 bases in between. Germline V gene lookup returns CDR1 GTSNPN and CDR2 SVGIG (reference sequence). The DNA of the CDR3 is TGTGCCTGGGGTCCCCCTGCGTCCGAGCAGTACTTC. The encoded protein is CAWGPPASEQYF.

The rearrangement joins TRBV9 to TRBJ2-2; TRBD2 matches at 8 bases. Trimming at V came to 3 bases and at J to 6 bases, leaving 4 bases not matched to a gene. This CDR3 has 14 residues. The V gene's germline CDR1 is SGDLS and CDR2 YYNGEE. The CDR3 coding sequence is TGTGCCAGCAGCGGCGGGAGGATCTCCGGGGAGCTGTTTTTT. It specifies CASSGGRISGELFF.

The chain employs TRBV18 and TRBJ1-4; tentatively, D is TRBD1 (5 bases). Trimming removed 3 bases at V and 8 bases at J, with 13 bases between. The germline V gene encodes CDR1 KGHSH and CDR2 LQKENI. This CDR3 spans 14 amino acids. The CDR3 loop reads CASSPGAGEEKLFF. In DNA form, the CDR3 reads TGTGCCAGCTCACCCGGGGCCGGAGAAGAAAAACTGTTTTTT.

V is TRBV27 and J is TRBJ1-4; D is ambiguous. Looked up from germline, CDR1 is MNHEY and CDR2 is SMNVEV (reference sequence). V lost 0 bases and J 5 bases, leaving 13 bases between the germline ends. This CDR3 is built from 16 residues. The CDR3 here is CASSLSGARVNEKLFF. In DNA, the CDR3 is TGTGCCAGCAGTTTATCTGGCGCCAGAGTCAATGAAAAACTGTTTTTT.

On this clone itself: This same CDR3 is encoded by further DNA sequences in the sample. This chain connects TRBV6-5 to TRBJ2-7; 7 nucleotides match TRBD1. Germline CDR1 reads MNHEY; CDR2 reads SVGAGI. The V and J ends lost 5 bases and 2 bases, in that order; junction bases with no gene match: 6. CDR3 size: 14 residues. CDR3 region: CASSPHRGTYEQYF. The CDR3 DNA reads as TGTGCCAGCAGTCCTCACAGGGGAACCTACGAGCAGTACTTC.

The chain combines TRBV6-5 with TRBJ2-1, with 10 bases that match TRBD1. J lost 4 bases, V lost 4 bases, and 4 bases had no gene match. The CDR3 runs 15 residues. Germline lookup yields CDR1 MNHEY and CDR2 SVGAGI. The CDR3 nucleotides are TGTGCCAGCAGTTGGGGACAGGGGCTATACAATGAGCAGTTCTTC. This gives the protein CASSWGQGLYNEQFF.

The sample holds a few counts of this clone. The chain recombines TRBV13 with TRBJ2-5; 15 nucleotides agree with TRBD2. The CDR3 runs 16 residues. Germline assignment: CDR1 PRHDT and CDR2 FYEKMQ (reference sequence). Trimming at V came to 4 bases and at J to 3 bases, leaving 3 bases not matched to a gene. CDR3 DNA sequence: TGTGCCAGCAGCTCACGGACTAGCGGGAGGGAAGAGACCCAGTACTTC. Amino acid sequence: CASSSRTSGREETQYF.

J is TRBJ2-7 and V is TRBV6-5, with D possibly called TRBD1 or TRBD2 (6 bases each). Trimming removed 2 bases from V and 4 bases from J, with 12 bases in between. Per the germline V gene, CDR1 is MNHEY and CDR2 is SVGAGI. The CDR3 has 14 amino acids. The CDR3 DNA is TGTGCCAGCAGTTACGGGGGGACATATTACGAGCAGTACTTC. Amino acids: CASSYGGTYYEQYF.

The chain couples TRBV11-2 to TRBJ2-3; TRBD1 matches 8 bases. This CDR3 is built from 13 residues. After removal of 2 bases from V and 13 bases from J, the junction contained 8 bases not matched to a gene. The germline CDR1 and CDR2 sequences are SGHAT and FQNNGV. The CDR3 bases are TGTGCCAGCAGCTTACCAGGACAGGGTAGGGAGTATTTT. The encoded protein is CASSLPGQGREYF. The variable domain in full, completed from reference TRBV11-2 and TRBJ2-3, reads EAGVAQSPRYKIIEKRQSVAFWCNPISGHATLYWYQQILGQGPKLLIQFQNNGVVDDSQLPKDRFSAERLKGVDSTLKIQPAKLEDSAVYLCASSLPGQGREYFGPGTRLTVL.